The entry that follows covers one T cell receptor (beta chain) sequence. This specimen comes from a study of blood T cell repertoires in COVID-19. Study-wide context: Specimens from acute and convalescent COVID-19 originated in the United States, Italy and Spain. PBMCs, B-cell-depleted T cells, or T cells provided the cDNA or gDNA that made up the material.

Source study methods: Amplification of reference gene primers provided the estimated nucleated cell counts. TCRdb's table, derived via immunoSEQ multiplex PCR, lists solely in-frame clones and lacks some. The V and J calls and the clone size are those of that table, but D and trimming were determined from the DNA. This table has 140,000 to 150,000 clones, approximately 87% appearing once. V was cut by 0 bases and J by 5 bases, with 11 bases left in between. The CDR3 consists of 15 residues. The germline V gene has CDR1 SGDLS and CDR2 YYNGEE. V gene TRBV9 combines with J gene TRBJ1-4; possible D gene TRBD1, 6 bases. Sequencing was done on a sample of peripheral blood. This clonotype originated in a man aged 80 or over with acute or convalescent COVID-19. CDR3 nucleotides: TGTGCCAGCAGCGTAGGTAGGGGGGGAAATGAAAAACTGTTTTTT. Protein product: CASSVGRGGNEKLFF.